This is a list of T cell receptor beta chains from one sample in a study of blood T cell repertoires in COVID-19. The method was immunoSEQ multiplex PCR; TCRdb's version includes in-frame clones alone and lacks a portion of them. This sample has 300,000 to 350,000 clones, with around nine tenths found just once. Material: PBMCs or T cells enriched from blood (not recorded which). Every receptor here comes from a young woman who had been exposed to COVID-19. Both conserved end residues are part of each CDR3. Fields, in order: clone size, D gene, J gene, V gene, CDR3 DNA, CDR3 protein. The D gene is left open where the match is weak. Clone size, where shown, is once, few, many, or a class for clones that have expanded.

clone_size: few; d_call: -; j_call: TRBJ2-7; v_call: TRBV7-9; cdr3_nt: TGTGCCAGCAGCACTAGCTACTACGAGCAGTACTTC; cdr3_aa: CASSTSYYEQYF
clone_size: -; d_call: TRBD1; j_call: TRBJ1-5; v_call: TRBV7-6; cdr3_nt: TGTGCCAGCAGCTTAGCGGGCAGGGGGGAGCAGCCCCAGCATTTT; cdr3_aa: CASSLAGRGEQPQHF
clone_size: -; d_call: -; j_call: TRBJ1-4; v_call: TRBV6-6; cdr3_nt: TGTGCCAGCAGTTACTCGAGTAACGAAAAACTGTTTTTT; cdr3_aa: CASSYSSNEKLFF
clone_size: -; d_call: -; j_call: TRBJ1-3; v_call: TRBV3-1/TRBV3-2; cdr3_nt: TGTGCCAGCAGCCAAACAGGGACTGGAAACACCATATATTTT; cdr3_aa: CASSQTGTGNTIYF
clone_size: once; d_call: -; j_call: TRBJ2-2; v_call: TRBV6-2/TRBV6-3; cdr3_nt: TGTGCCAGCAGTTCCGGGGGGCCCGGGGAGCTGTTTTTT; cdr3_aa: CASSSGGPGELFF
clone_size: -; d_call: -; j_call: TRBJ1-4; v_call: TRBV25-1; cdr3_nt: TGTGCCAGTGCACAGGGAGGGGGGGAAAAACTGTTTTTT; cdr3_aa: CASAQGGGEKLFF
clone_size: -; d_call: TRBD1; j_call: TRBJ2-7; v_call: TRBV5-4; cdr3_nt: TGTGCCAGCAGCAGGGACAGGGGGACATCCTACGAGCAGTACTTC; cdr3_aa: CASSRDRGTSYEQYF
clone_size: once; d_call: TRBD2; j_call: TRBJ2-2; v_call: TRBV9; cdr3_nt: TGTGCCAGCAGCGCGGGGAGGGACACCGGGGAGCTGTTTTTT; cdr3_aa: CASSAGRDTGELFF
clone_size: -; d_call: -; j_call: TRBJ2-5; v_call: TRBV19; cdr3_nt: TGTGCCAGTAGAGGGGGGGCCTTCACTCAAGAGACCCAGTACTTC; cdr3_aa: CASRGGAFTQETQYF
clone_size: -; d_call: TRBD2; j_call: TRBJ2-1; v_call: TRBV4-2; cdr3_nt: TGTGCCAGCAGCCAAGATCGGAGCGGGGGGGCCGATGAGCAGTTCTTC; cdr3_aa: CASSQDRSGGADEQFF
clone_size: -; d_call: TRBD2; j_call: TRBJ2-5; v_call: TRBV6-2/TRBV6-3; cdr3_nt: TGTGCCAGCAGGTACCCTAGCGGGGATCACCCAAAGGAGACCCAGTACTTC; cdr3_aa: CASRYPSGDHPKETQYF
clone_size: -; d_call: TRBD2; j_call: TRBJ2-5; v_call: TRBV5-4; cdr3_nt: TGTGCCAGCAGCCTAAGACTAGCGGGGGGGACCCCCCAAGAGACCCAGTACTTC; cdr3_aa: CASSLRLAGGTPQETQYF
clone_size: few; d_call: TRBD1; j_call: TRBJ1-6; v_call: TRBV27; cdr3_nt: TGTGCCAGCAGTTCGCAGACAGGGACTAATTCACCCCTCCACTTT; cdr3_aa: CASSSQTGTNSPLHF
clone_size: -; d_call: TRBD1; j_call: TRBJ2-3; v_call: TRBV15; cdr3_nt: TGTGCCATCGCAGGGACAGGGATTAGAGATACGCAGTATTTT; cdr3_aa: CAIAGTGIRDTQYF
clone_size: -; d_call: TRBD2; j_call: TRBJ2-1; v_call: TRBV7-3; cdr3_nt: TGTGCCAGCAGCCACAGCGGGGGGGCCAATGAGCAGTTCTTC; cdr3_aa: CASSHSGGANEQFF
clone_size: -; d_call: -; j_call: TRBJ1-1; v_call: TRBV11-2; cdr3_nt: TGTGCCAGCAGCACACAGCTGAACACTGAAGCTTTCTTT; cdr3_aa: CASSTQLNTEAFF
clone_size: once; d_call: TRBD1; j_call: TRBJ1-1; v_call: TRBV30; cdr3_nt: TGTGCCTGGGGGGACAGGGGAAATGAAGCTTTCTTT; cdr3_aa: CAWGDRGNEAFF
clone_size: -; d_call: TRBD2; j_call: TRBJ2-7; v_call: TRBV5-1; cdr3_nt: TGCGCCAGCAGCTCGGGGGGGGTGTCCCACTACGAGCAGTACTTC; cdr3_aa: CASSSGGVSHYEQYF
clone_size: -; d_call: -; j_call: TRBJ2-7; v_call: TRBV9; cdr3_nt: TGTGCCAGCAGCGTAGGGACAGCCGCCTACGAGCAGTACTTC; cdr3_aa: CASSVGTAAYEQYF
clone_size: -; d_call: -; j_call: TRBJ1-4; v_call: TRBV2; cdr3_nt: TGTGCCAGCAGAGGTAGGGAGCGGGAAAAACTGTTTTTT; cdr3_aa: CASRGREREKLFF
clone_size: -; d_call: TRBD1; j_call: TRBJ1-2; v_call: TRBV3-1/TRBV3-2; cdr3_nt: TGTGCCAGCAGCCAAGGGACAGGGCCCCTTTATGGCTACACCTTC; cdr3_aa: CASSQGTGPLYGYTF
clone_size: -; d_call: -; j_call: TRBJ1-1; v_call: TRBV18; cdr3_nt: TGTGCCAGCTCAACCGGGGGGGGACTGAACACTGAAGCTTTCTTT; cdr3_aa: CASSTGGGLNTEAFF
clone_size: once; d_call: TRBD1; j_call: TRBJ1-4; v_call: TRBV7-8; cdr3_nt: TGTGCCAGCAGCCCCTCGGTGGCAGGACAGGGGAATGAAAAACTGTTTTTT; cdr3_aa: CASSPSVAGQGNEKLFF
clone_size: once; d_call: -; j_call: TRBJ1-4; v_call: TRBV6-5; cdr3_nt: TGTGCCAGCAGGAAGAGGGCAACTAATGAAAAACTGTTTTTT; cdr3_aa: CASRKRATNEKLFF
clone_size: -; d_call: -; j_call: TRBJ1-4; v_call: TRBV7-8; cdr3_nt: TGTGCCAGCAGAAAAGCGGCGGGGGCAACTAATGAAAAACTGTTTTTT; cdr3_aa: CASRKAAGATNEKLFF
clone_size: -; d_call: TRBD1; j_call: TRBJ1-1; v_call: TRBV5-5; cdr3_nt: TGTGCCAGCAGCCACGGACAGGGGGAGGGCATAACTGCTGAAGCTTTCTTT; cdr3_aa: CASSHGQGEGITAEAFF
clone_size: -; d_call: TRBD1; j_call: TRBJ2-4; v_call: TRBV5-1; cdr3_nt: TGCGCCAGCAGCCTCGGGACAGGTCTAGCCAAAAACATTCAGTACTTC; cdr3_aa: CASSLGTGLAKNIQYF
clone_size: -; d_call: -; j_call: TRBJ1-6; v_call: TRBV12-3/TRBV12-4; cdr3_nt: TGTGCCAGCACCTCGGGGGTAAGTTCACCCCTCCACTTT; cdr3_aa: CASTSGVSSPLHF
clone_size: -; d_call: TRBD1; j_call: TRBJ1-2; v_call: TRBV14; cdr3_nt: TGTGCCAGCAGCCAGGGACAGGGGTTTGGCTACACCTTC; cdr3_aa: CASSQGQGFGYTF
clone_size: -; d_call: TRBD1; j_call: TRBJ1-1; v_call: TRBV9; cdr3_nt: TGTGCCAGCAGCGTAGAGGGGGTGGGGACAGCGAAGAACACTGAAGCTTTCTTT; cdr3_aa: CASSVEGVGTAKNTEAFF
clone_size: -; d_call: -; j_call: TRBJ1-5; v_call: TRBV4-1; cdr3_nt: TGCGCCAGCAGCCAAGAAACCAGGAATCAGCCCCAGCATTTT; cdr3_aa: CASSQETRNQPQHF
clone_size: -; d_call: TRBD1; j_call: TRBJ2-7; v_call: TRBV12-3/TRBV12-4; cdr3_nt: TGTGCCAGCAGTAGGACAGGGCTCGAGCAGTACTTC; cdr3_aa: CASSRTGLEQYF
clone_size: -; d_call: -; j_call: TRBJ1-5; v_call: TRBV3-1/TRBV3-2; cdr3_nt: TGTGCCAGTTCCAGGGTAGGACAGCCCCAGCATTTT; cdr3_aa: CASSRVGQPQHF
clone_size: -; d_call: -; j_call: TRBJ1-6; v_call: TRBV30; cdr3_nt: TGTGCCTGGAGTGCGGTGGGGCTTTCACCCCTCCACTTT; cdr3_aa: CAWSAVGLSPLHF
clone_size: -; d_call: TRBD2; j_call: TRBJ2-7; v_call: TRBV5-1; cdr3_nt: TGCGCCAGCAGCCGGACTAGCGGGCCTCAGGACTACGAGCAGTACTTC; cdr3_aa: CASSRTSGPQDYEQYF
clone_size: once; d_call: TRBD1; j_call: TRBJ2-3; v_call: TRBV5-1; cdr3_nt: TGCGCCAGCAGCCGGACAGGAGAACCAGATACGCAGTATTTT; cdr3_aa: CASSRTGEPDTQYF
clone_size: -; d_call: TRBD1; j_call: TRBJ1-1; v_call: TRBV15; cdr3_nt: TGTGCCACCAGCAGACGCAGGGGGGACACTGAAGCTTTCTTT; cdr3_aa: CATSRRRGDTEAFF
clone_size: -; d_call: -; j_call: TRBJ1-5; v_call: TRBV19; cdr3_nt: TGTGCCAGTAGTACTATCGGGGGGGATAGCAATCAGCCCCAGCATTTT; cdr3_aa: CASSTIGGDSNQPQHF
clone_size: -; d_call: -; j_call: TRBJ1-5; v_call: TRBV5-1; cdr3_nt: TGCGCCAGCAGCCGAGGCGACAGGTCTAGCAATCAGCCCCAGCATTTT; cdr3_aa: CASSRGDRSSNQPQHF
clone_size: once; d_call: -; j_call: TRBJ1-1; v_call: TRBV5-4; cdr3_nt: TGTGCCAGCAGCTTCCCAGGGGAAGGGTACACTGAAGCTTTCTTT; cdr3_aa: CASSFPGEGYTEAFF
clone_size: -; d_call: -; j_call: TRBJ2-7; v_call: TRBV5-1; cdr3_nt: TGCGCCAGCAGCCCGGTTTGGCAGGAAACCTACGAGCAGTACTTC; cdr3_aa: CASSPVWQETYEQYF
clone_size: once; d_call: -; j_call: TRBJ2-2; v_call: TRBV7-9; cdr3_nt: TGTGCCAGCAGCTTACCACGACTAGGAAACACCGGGGAGCTGTTTTTT; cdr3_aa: CASSLPRLGNTGELFF
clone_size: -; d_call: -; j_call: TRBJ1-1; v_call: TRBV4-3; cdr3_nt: TGCGCCAGCAGCCAAGACCAGGGTGGGCCTACTGAAGCTTTCTTT; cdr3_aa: CASSQDQGGPTEAFF
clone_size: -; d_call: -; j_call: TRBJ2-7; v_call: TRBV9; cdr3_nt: TGTGCCAGCAGCGTAGGGGGCCCGAGCTCCTACGAGCAGTACTTC; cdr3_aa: CASSVGGPSSYEQYF
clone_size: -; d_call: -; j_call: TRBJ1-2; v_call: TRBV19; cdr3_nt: TGTGCCAGTAGTATGGGCAGGGCAAACTATGGCTACACCTTC; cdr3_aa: CASSMGRANYGYTF
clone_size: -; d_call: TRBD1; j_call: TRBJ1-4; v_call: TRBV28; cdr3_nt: TGTGCCAGCAGCACAGGGGGAACGGTTGAAAAACTGTTTTTT; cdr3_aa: CASSTGGTVEKLFF
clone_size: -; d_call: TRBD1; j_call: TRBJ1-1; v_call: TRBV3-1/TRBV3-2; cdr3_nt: TGTGCCAGCAGCCAACTCGGACAGGGGAACACTGAAGCTTTCTTT; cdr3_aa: CASSQLGQGNTEAFF
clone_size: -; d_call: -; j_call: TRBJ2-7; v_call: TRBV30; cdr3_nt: TGTGCCTGGAGTGTAGACAGCACCTACGAGCAGTACTTC; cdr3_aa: CAWSVDSTYEQYF
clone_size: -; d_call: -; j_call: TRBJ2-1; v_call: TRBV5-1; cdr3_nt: TGCGCCAGCAGCTTGGGGGGTGGGAGGTTTGGCGGAACTGAGCAGTTCTTC; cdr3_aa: CASSLGGGRFGGTEQFF
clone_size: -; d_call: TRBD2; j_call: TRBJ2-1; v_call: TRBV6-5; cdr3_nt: TGTGCCAGCAGCGTCCAAGCGGGGAATCGCAATGAGCAGTTCTTC; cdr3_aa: CASSVQAGNRNEQFF
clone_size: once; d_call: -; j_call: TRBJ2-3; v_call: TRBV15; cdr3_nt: TGTGCCACCAGCAGGACAAGGGGGAGTGATACGCAGTATTTT; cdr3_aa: CATSRTRGSDTQYF
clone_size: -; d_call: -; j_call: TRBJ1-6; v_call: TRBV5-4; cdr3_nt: TGTGCCAGCAGCTTGGGGTTCTTAGATAATTCACCCCTCCACTTT; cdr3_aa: CASSLGFLDNSPLHF
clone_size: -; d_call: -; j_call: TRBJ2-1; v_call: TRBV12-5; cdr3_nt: TGTGCTAGTGGGACCCGCTCGGGGTTAAATTACAATGAGCAGTTCTTC; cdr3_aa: CASGTRSGLNYNEQFF
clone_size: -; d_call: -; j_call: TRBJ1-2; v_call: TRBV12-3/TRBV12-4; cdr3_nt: TGTGCCAGCAGCTACGGCAGGTCGTATGGCTACACCTTC; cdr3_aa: CASSYGRSYGYTF
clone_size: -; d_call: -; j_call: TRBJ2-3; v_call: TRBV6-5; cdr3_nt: TGTGCCAGCAAATTGGGACTCGGCCTGAATACGCAGTATTTT; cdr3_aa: CASKLGLGLNTQYF